The T cell receptor (beta chain) described here comes from a study of blood T cell repertoires in COVID-19. The wider study: Whether acute or convalescent, the COVID-19 samples came from the United States, Italy and Spain. Nucleic acid was either cDNA or gDNA, and it came from T cells, B-cell-depleted T cells, or PBMCs.

A Seattle source enrolled patients during active infection and followed them longitudinally. Assay: immunoSEQ multiplex PCR; the TCRdb copy retains only in-frame clones and omits some. The sample yields 150,000 to 200,000 clones, just under 90% seen once. Germline CDR1 SGHTS, CDR2 YDEGEE. The CDR3 loop spans 15 amino acids. The V gene lost 5 bases and the J gene lost 6 bases, with 17 bases spanning the gap. The sequenced material came from peripheral blood. This sequence joins TRBV5-8 and TRBJ2-2; D may be TRBD2 (5 bases). The origin of this receptor is a woman aged 70-85 years with COVID-19, enrolled during active disease. CDR3 sequence (DNA): TGTGCCAGCAGTCCTGGACGGTGGAGGTCCGGGGAGCTGTTTTTT. Encoded protein: CASSPGRWRSGELFF.